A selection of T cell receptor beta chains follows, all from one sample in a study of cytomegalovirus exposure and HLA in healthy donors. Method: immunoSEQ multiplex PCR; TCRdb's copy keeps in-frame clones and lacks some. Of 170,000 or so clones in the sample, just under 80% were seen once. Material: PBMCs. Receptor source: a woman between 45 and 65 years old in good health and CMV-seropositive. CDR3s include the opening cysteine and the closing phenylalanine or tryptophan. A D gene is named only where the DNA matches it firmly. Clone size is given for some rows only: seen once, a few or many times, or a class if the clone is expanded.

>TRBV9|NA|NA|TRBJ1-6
CASSEGFGNSPLHF
TGTGCCAGCAGCGAGGGGTTTGGAAATTCACCCCTCCACTTT
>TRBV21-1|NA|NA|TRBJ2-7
CASSILYVRGAYRSYEQYF
TGTGCCAGCAGCATCCTATACGTTCGGGGGGCGTACCGCTCCTACGAGCAGTACTTC
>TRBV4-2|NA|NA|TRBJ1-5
CASSQAINQPQHF
TGTGCCAGCAGCCAAGCTATTAATCAGCCCCAGCATTTT
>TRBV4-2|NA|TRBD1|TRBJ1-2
CASSPDRAGYTF
TGTGCCAGCAGCCCGGACAGGGCTGGCTACACCTTC
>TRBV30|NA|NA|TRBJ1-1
CAWGGATNTEAFF
TGTGCCTGGGGGGGGGCCACGAACACTGAAGCTTTCTTT
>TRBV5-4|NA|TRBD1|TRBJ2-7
CASSSGQGVFYEQYF
TGTGCCAGCAGCTCGGGACAGGGGGTCTTCTACGAGCAGTACTTC
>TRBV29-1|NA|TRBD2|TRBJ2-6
CSVGGGLSGANVLTF
TGCAGCGTTGGCGGGGGTCTCTCTGGGGCCAACGTCCTGACTTTC
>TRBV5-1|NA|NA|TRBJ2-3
CASSPQTADTDTQYF
TGCGCCAGCAGCCCTCAAACGGCGGACACAGATACGCAGTATTTT
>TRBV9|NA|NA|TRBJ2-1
CASSVGSGYNEQFF
TGTGCCAGCAGCGTAGGTAGCGGCTACAATGAGCAGTTCTTC
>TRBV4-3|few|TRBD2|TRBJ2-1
CASSQRGGRDEQFF
TGCGCCAGCAGCCAAAGGGGCGGGAGAGATGAGCAGTTCTTC
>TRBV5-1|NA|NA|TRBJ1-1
CASSLGGENTEAFF
TGCGCCAGCAGCTTGGGCGGTGAAAACACTGAAGCTTTCTTT
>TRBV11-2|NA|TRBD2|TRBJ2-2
CASSLSGGNTGELFF
TGTGCCAGCAGCTTAAGCGGGGGGAACACCGGGGAGCTGTTTTTT
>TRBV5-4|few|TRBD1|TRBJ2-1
CASSQDWGRGTTGDNEQFF
TGTGCCAGCAGCCAAGATTGGGGGCGCGGAACAACAGGGGACAATGAGCAGTTCTTC
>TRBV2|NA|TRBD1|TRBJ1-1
CASREQGRGTEAFF
TGTGCCAGCAGGGAACAGGGGAGGGGGACTGAAGCTTTCTTT
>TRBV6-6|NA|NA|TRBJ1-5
CASMGPSYSNQPQHF
TGTGCCAGCATGGGGCCCTCTTATAGCAATCAGCCCCAGCATTTT
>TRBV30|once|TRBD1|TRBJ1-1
CAEDRGMNTEAFF
TGTGCCGAGGACAGGGGGATGAACACTGAAGCTTTCTTT
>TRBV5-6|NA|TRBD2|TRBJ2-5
CASSSAGYPAETQYF
TGTGCCAGCAGCTCAGCGGGATATCCGGCCGAGACCCAGTACTTC
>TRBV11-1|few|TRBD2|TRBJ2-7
CASSLGGASGTYEQYF
TGTGCCAGCAGCTTAGGAGGGGCTAGCGGGACCTACGAGCAGTACTTC
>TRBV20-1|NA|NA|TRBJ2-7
CSARDAYEQYF
TGCAGTGCTAGAGACGCCTACGAGCAGTACTTC
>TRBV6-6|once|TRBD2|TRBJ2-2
CASSPRLATGELFF
TGTGCCAGCAGTCCGCGACTAGCTACCGGGGAGCTGTTTTTT
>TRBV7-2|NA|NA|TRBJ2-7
CASTKSSLGSYEQYF
TGTGCCAGCACCAAATCTAGCCTGGGCTCCTACGAGCAGTACTTC
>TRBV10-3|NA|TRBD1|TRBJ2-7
CAISPGGSGTEQYF
TGTGCCATCAGTCCAGGGGGCAGTGGGACCGAGCAGTACTTC
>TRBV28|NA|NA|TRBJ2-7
CASTSPGTPTYEQYF
TGTGCCAGCACTTCTCCCGGGACACCAACCTACGAGCAGTACTTC
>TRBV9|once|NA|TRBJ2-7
CASSVTGSSYEQYF
TGTGCCAGCAGCGTTACAGGGTCATCCTACGAGCAGTACTTC
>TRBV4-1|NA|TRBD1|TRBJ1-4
CASSQGQGPVANEKLFF
TGCGCCAGCAGCCAAGGACAGGGGCCCGTGGCTAATGAAAAACTGTTTTTT
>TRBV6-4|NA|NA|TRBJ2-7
CASSDGRFEQYF
TGTGCCAGCAGTGACGGTAGATTCGAGCAGTACTTC
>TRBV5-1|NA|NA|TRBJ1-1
CASSLVGGQEAFF
TGCGCCAGCAGCTTGGTAGGGGGACAAGAAGCTTTCTTT
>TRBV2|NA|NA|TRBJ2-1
CASGTGEQFF
TGTGCCAGCGGGACTGGTGAGCAGTTCTTC
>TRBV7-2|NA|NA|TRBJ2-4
CASSPWSQGQNIQYF
TGTGCCAGCAGCCCCTGGTCCCAGGGGCAAAACATTCAGTACTTC
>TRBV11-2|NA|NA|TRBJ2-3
CASSLLSGGRTDTQYF
TGTGCCAGCAGCTTACTGTCGGGGGGCCGGACAGATACGCAGTATTTT
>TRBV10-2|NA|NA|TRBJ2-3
CASRVNQASTDTQYF
TGCGCCAGCAGGGTCAACCAGGCTAGCACAGATACGCAGTATTTT
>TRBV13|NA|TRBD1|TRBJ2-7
CASSQPGQPSYEQYF
TGTGCCAGCAGCCAACCGGGACAGCCTTCCTACGAGCAGTACTTC
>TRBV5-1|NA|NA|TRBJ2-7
CASSVAGQLSYEQYF
TGCGCCAGCAGCGTTGCGGGACAGCTTTCCTACGAGCAGTACTTC
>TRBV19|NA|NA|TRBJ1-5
CASSISGGRPQHF
TGTGCCAGTAGTATTTCGGGGGGCCGCCCCCAGCATTTT
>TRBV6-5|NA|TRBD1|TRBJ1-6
CASSYSGTGQNSPLHF
TGTGCCAGCAGTTACTCCGGGACAGGGCAGAATTCACCCCTCCACTTT
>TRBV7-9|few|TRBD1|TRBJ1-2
CASSPDRGLAGYTF
TGTGCCAGCAGCCCAGACAGGGGCCTTGCTGGCTACACCTTC
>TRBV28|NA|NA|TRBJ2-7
CASSSPPRYEQYF
TGTGCCAGCAGTTCGCCCCCGCGATACGAGCAGTACTTC
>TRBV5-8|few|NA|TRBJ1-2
CASSPRAGDYGYTF
TGTGCCAGCAGCCCCCGTGCAGGGGACTATGGCTACACCTTC
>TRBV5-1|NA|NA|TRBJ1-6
CASSLVFSAGINNSPLHF
TGCGCCAGCAGCTTGGTCTTCAGCGCGGGTATTAATAATTCACCCCTCCACTTT
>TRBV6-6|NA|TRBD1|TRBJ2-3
CASSPQGQGVADTQYF
TGTGCCAGCAGTCCACAGGGACAGGGAGTTGCAGATACGCAGTATTTT
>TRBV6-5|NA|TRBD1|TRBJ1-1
CASSQNRGGGTEAFF
TGTGCCAGCAGCCAAAACAGGGGAGGAGGGACTGAAGCTTTCTTT
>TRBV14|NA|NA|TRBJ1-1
CASSRGGKGTEAFF
TGTGCCAGCAGCCGGGGGGGCAAGGGCACTGAAGCTTTCTTT
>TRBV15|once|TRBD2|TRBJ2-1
CATSRGTSGRAFNEQFF
TGTGCCACCAGCAGAGGGACTAGCGGGAGGGCCTTCAATGAGCAGTTCTTC
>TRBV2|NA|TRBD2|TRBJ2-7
CASSWGGIYEQYF
TGTGCCAGCAGTTGGGGGGGGATCTACGAGCAGTACTTC
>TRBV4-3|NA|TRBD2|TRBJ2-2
CASSQDRGGSSTGELFF
TGCGCCAGCAGCCAAGATCGGGGGGGGTCGAGCACCGGGGAGCTGTTTTTT